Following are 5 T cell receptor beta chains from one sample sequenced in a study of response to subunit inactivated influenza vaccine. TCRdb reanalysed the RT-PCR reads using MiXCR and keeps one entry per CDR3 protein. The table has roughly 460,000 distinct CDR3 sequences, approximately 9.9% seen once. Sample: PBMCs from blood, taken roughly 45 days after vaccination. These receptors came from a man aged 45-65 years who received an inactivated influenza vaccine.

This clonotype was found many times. The CDR3 nucleotides are TGCAGTGCCCCGTTGGGCACCGGGACTAGCGGACCCACAGATACGCAGTATTTT. It encodes CSAPLGTGTSGPTDTQYF. The chain uses TRBV20-1 and TRBJ2-3; TRBD2 agrees at 11 bases. Germline assignment: CDR1 DFQATT and CDR2 SNEGSKA (reference sequence). The CDR3 has 18 amino acids. Germline trimming cut 6 bases from V and 2 bases from J; bases unmatched to any gene: 16.

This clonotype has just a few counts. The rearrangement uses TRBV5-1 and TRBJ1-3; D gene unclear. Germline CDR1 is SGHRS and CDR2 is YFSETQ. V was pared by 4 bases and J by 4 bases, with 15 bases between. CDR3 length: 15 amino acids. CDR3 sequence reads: CASSTDLWTGNTIYF. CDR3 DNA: TGCGCCAGCAGCACTGATCTTTGGACGGGAAACACCATATATTTT.

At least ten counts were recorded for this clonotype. CDR3 in DNA: TGCGCCAGCAGCTTCGACAGGATGAACACTGAAGCTTTCTTT. Its protein is CASSFDRMNTEAFF. This chain uses TRBV5-1 with TRBJ1-1; D might be TRBD1 (6 bases). Germline-derived CDR1 and CDR2 are SGHRS and YFSETQ. This CDR3 region has 14 residues. The V gene lost 2 bases and the J gene lost 0 bases, with 8 bases spanning the gap. The full variable domain, completed using reference TRBV5-1 and TRBJ1-1, is KAGVTQTPRYLIKTRGQQVTLSCSPISGHRSVSWYQQTPGQGLQFLFEYFSETQRNKGNFPGRFSGRQFSNSRSEMNVSTLELGDSALYLCASSFDRMNTEAFFGQGTRLTVV.

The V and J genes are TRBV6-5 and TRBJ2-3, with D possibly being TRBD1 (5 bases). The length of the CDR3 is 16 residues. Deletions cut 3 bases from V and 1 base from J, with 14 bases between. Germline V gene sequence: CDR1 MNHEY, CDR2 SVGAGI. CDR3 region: CASSYGNRYGTDTQYF. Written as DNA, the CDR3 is TGTGCCAGCAGTTATGGTAACAGGTATGGCACAGATACGCAGTATTTT.

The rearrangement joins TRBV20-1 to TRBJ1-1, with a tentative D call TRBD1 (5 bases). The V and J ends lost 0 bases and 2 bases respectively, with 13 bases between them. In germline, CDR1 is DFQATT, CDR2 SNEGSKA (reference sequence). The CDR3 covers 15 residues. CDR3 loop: CSARDATGDNTEAFF. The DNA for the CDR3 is TGCAGTGCTAGAGATGCGACGGGGGACAACACTGAAGCTTTCTTT.